This T cell receptor (beta chain) was sequenced in a study of OX40 agonist ivuxolimab in advanced cancers. Study background: Dose-escalation patients' cancers were hepatocellular carcinoma, melanoma, renal cell or head and neck cancer. At roughly 80% male, the cohort had a mean age of about 60 years, ranging from roughly 20 to 90. Under the entry rules, prior anti-PD-1, anti-PD-L1 or anti-CTLA-4 therapy was allowed, and about 40% had some. Partial responses were achieved by three patients: one hepatocellular carcinoma, two cutaneous melanoma.

Produced via immunoSEQ multiplex PCR; TCRdb's table is partial and in-frame only. The sample shows about 130,000 clones, under 95% of them seen only once. The sequence derives from an adult with an advanced solid tumor such as melanoma, head and neck, liver or kidney cancer. The sample was CD4+ or CD8+ T cells sorted from blood, taken in a trial of the OX40 agonist ivuxolimab.

The CDR3 reads CASSLGSGATYEQYF. The CDR3 DNA reads as TGTGCCAGCAGCTTAGGTAGCGGGGCTACCTACGAGCAGTACTTC. The chain uses TRBV11-3 and TRBJ2-7; 8 positions agree with TRBD2. V dropped 1 base and J dropped 2; count of bases not matched to a gene: 4. The CDR3 runs 15 residues. Germline V gene sequence: CDR1 SGHNT, CDR2 YENEEA.